The rows below give T cell receptor beta chains drawn from one sample of a study of CD8 T cells in ankylosing spondylitis. MiXCR, applied by TCRdb to the 5' RACE reads, yields one record per CDR3 protein. The sample contains about 460,000 distinct CDR3 sequences, about 5.4% of which appear only once. The specimen sequenced was blood, either unsorted or a sorted T cell fraction (not recorded which). The receptors derive from a male donor with ankylosing spondylitis. Both conserved end residues are part of each CDR3. A D gene is named only where the DNA matches it firmly. Only part of the rows carry a size: once, few, many, or a class if the clone is expanded.

clone_size: many; d_call: .; v_call: TRBV6-2/TRBV6-3; j_call: TRBJ2-7; cdr3_aa: CASSRTNPYEQYF; cdr3_nt: TGTGCCAGCAGCCGGACCAACCCCTACGAGCAGTACTTC
clone_size: many; d_call: TRBD2; v_call: TRBV7-3; j_call: TRBJ2-3; cdr3_aa: CASSPAGRSTDTQYF; cdr3_nt: TGTGCCAGCAGTCCAGCGGGACGCAGCACAGATACGCAGTATTTT
clone_size: many; d_call: TRBD1; v_call: TRBV28; j_call: TRBJ1-3; cdr3_aa: CASSLRFRGNTIYF; cdr3_nt: TGTGCCAGCAGTTTAAGATTCAGGGGGAACACCATATATTTT
clone_size: many; d_call: .; v_call: TRBV10-3; j_call: TRBJ1-1; cdr3_aa: CATSRLQGLGLDTEAFF; cdr3_nt: TGTGCCACCTCCAGACTGCAGGGACTGGGGCTAGACACTGAAGCTTTCTTT
clone_size: many; d_call: TRBD2; v_call: TRBV5-5; j_call: TRBJ2-7; cdr3_aa: CASSRDYSSYEQYF; cdr3_nt: TGTGCCAGCAGCAGGGACTATTCCTCCTACGAGCAGTACTTC
clone_size: many; d_call: TRBD1; v_call: TRBV6-2/TRBV6-3; j_call: TRBJ2-1; cdr3_aa: CASSGTGGVQYNEQFF; cdr3_nt: TGTGCCAGCAGTGGGACAGGGGGCGTTCAGTACAATGAGCAGTTCTTC
clone_size: many; d_call: .; v_call: TRBV20-1; j_call: TRBJ2-5; cdr3_aa: CSARAGGKETQYF; cdr3_nt: TGCAGTGCTAGAGCGGGTGGTAAAGAGACCCAGTACTTC
clone_size: many; d_call: TRBD2; v_call: TRBV5-1; j_call: TRBJ2-4; cdr3_aa: CASSLAGTSGDPSRNIQYF; cdr3_nt: TGCGCCAGCAGCTTGGCCGGGACTAGCGGGGACCCTTCGAGAAACATTCAGTACTTC
clone_size: many; d_call: .; v_call: TRBV12-3/TRBV12-4; j_call: TRBJ1-5; cdr3_aa: CASSFWGNQPQHF; cdr3_nt: TGTGCCAGCAGTTTTTGGGGAAATCAGCCCCAGCATTTT
clone_size: many; d_call: TRBD1; v_call: TRBV6-1; j_call: TRBJ1-5; cdr3_aa: CASRRRQGDSNQPQHF; cdr3_nt: TGTGCCAGCAGGCGGAGACAGGGGGATAGCAATCAGCCCCAGCATTTT
clone_size: .; d_call: TRBD1; v_call: TRBV11-2; j_call: TRBJ1-3; cdr3_aa: CASSLTGASSGNTIYF; cdr3_nt: TGTGCCAGCAGCCTGACAGGGGCCAGCTCTGGAAACACCATATATTTT
clone_size: many; d_call: TRBD1; v_call: TRBV12-3/TRBV12-4; j_call: TRBJ1-2; cdr3_aa: CASSLGTGWGYTF; cdr3_nt: TGTGCCAGCAGTCTTGGGACAGGGTGGGGCTACACCTTC
clone_size: many; d_call: .; v_call: TRBV7-2; j_call: TRBJ2-3; cdr3_aa: CASSRTFKDTQYF; cdr3_nt: TGTGCCAGCAGCAGGACTTTCAAAGATACGCAGTATTTT
clone_size: many; d_call: .; v_call: TRBV6-1; j_call: TRBJ1-2; cdr3_aa: CASSEGTWGYTF; cdr3_nt: TGTGCCAGCAGTGAAGGGACGTGGGGCTACACCTTC
clone_size: few; d_call: .; v_call: TRBV29-1; j_call: TRBJ2-1; cdr3_aa: CSVFSPTGAVYNEQFF; cdr3_nt: TGCAGCGTTTTTTCTCCTACGGGGGCGGTCTACAATGAGCAGTTCTTC
clone_size: many; d_call: TRBD2; v_call: TRBV29-1; j_call: TRBJ2-1; cdr3_aa: CSVWRTSSQDNEQFF; cdr3_nt: TGCAGCGTTTGGCGGACTAGCAGCCAGGACAATGAGCAGTTCTTC
clone_size: many; d_call: TRBD1; v_call: TRBV4-3; j_call: TRBJ1-2; cdr3_aa: CASSQRDRENYGYTF; cdr3_nt: TGCGCCAGCAGCCAACGGGACAGGGAGAACTATGGCTACACCTTC
clone_size: many; d_call: .; v_call: TRBV6-2/TRBV6-3; j_call: TRBJ2-1; cdr3_aa: CASSYRDFNEQFF; cdr3_nt: TGTGCCAGCAGCTACCGGGATTTCAATGAGCAGTTCTTC
clone_size: many; d_call: .; v_call: TRBV9; j_call: TRBJ2-1; cdr3_aa: CASTPLGSYNEQFF; cdr3_nt: TGTGCCAGCACCCCCCTCGGGTCCTACAATGAGCAGTTCTTC
clone_size: .; d_call: .; v_call: TRBV20-1; j_call: TRBJ2-1; cdr3_aa: CSAGVPRRLPYNEQFF; cdr3_nt: TGCAGTGCTGGGGTGCCCCGTCGTCTCCCCTACAATGAGCAGTTCTTC